One sample yielded the 24 T cell receptor beta chains listed below, sequenced in a study of radiation and T cells in renal cell carcinoma. The time point here: blood 4 weeks post-SBRT, at nephrectomy. This sample's treatment: 15 Gy SBRT to primary tumor, nephrectomy 4 weeks later. Repertoires were generated with immunoSEQ multiplex PCR, while TCRdb's copy carries only in-frame clones and drops some. The sample lists some 150,000 clones, about 88% occurring once. The specimen comprised blood, sampled from a patient whose treatment included radiotherapy and nephrectomy. Every receptor here comes from a woman between 45 and 65 years old with renal cell carcinoma.

This rearrangement joins TRBV10-3 to TRBJ2-3, with D possibly being TRBD1 or TRBD2 (5 bases each). Germline V gene data show CDR1 as ENHRY and CDR2 as SYGVKD. The CDR3 runs 15 residues. V shed 8 bases and J shed 2 bases, with 17 bases lying between them. The CDR3: CAIASGGTNTDTQYF. Here the CDR3 DNA reads TGTGCCATCGCATCTGGGGGAACAAACACAGATACGCAGTATTTT.

This clone has just one count. The V call is TRBV5-6, the J call TRBJ2-7; 8 bases agree with TRBD1. This CDR3 region has 13 residues. The V and J ends lost 1 base and 5 bases, in that order; junction bases with no gene match: 2. CDR1 and CDR2 from the germline V gene are SGHDT and YYEEEE. For the CDR3, the DNA is TGTGCCAGCAGCTTGTCAGGGGGCCACGAGCAGTACTTC. Residues: CASSLSGGHEQYF.

CDR3 residues: CAISAADRGLPEAFF. In nucleotides, the CDR3 is TGTGCCATCAGTGCTGCCGACAGGGGGCTCCCTGAAGCTTTCTTT. The chain has TRBV10-3 and TRBJ1-1; 10 nucleotides align to TRBD1. The trim removed 4 bases at V and 6 bases at J, leaving 8 bases unmatched. The CDR3 length is 15 residues. Germline-derived CDR1 and CDR2 are ENHRY and SYGVKD.

The chain has TRBV25-1 and TRBJ1-5, with a possible D match to TRBD1 (5 bases). With 4 bases removed from V and 0 bases from J, the gap between germline ends came to 13 bases. Germline CDR1 and CDR2: MGHDK and SYGVNS. The CDR3 runs 16 residues. CDR3 sequence reads: CASSVGGSDSNQPQHF. DNA for the CDR3: TGTGCCAGCAGTGTCGGGGGGTCCGATAGCAATCAGCCCCAGCATTTT.

This clone was seen once. V usage is TRBV7-9 and J usage is TRBJ1-4; D is unresolved. The CDR3 runs 14 residues. The V gene lost 5 bases and the J gene lost 6 bases, with 13 bases spanning the gap. Germline V gene lookup returns CDR1 SEHNR and CDR2 FQNEAQ (reference sequence). This chain's CDR3 is CASSPRGADEKLFF. In DNA form, the CDR3 reads TGTGCCAGCAGCCCCCGGGGAGCGGATGAAAAACTGTTTTTT. Full variable domain (outside the CDR3, taken from reference TRBV7-9 and TRBJ1-4): DTGVSQNPRHKITKRGQNVTFRCDPISEHNRLYWYRQTLGQGPEFLTYFQNEAQLEKSRLLSDRFSAERPKGSFSTLEIQRTEQGDSAMYLCASSPRGADEKLFFGSGTQLSVL.

This sequence joins TRBV19 and TRBJ2-3; D possibly uses TRBD1 or TRBD2 (6 bases each). In germline, CDR1 is LNHDA, CDR2 SQIVND (reference sequence). The CDR3 has 16 amino acids. Trimming pared 5 bases from V and 5 bases from J, leaving 20 bases between. CDR3 amino acids: CASSSLAAGEVDTQYF. The CDR3 DNA sequence: TGTGCCAGTAGTTCCTTGGCGGCAGGGGAGGTAGATACGCAGTATTTT.

The rearrangement joins TRBV5-1 to TRBJ2-3; no firm D call. CDR1 and CDR2 (germline): SGHRS, YFSETQ. This CDR3 has 14 residues. Trimming took 1 base from V and 2 from J, leaving 8 bases between them. CDR3 DNA: TGCGCCAGCAGCTTGAGCTACGACACAGATACGCAGTATTTT. Protein product: CASSLSYDTDTQYF.

This clone has a handful of counts. This chain uses TRBV28 with TRBJ1-6; unclear D gene. The CDR3 contains 12 residues. Trimming cost V 8 bases and J 4 bases, with 6 bases left between them. Germline V gene data show CDR1 as MDHEN and CDR2 as SYDVKM. In nucleotides, the CDR3 is TGTGCCAGCGGACGGTATAATTCACCCCTCCACTTT. This gives the protein CASGRYNSPLHF. The full variable domain, its missing parts supplied by reference TRBV28 and TRBJ1-6, is DVKVTQSSRYLVKRTGEKVFLECVQDMDHENMFWYRQDPGLGLRLIYFSYDVKMKEKGDIPEGYSVSREKKERFSLILESASTNQTSMYLCASGRYNSPLHFGNGTRLTVT.

V is TRBV5-1 and J is TRBJ2-2; D gene ambiguous. The V end was cut by 4 bases, the J end by 3 bases, with 10 bases between. Germline values: CDR1 SGHRS, CDR2 YFSETQ. This CDR3 has 14 amino acids. CDR3 sequence reads: CASSHGGYTGELFF. The CDR3 nucleotides read TGCGCCAGCAGCCACGGCGGATACACCGGGGAGCTGTTTTTT.

This clone was picked up one time. The gene calls are TRBV2 and TRBJ2-7; 9 bases are a match to TRBD1. Germline CDR1 is SNHLY and CDR2 is FYNNEI. Trimming removed 6 bases from V and 0 bases from J; junction bases left unmatched: 6. This CDR3 is built from 15 residues. The CDR3 bases are TGTGCCAGCAGCGGTGACAGGGGGGGCTCCTACGAGCAGTACTTC. Protein: CASSGDRGGSYEQYF.

This chain joins TRBV7-2 and TRBJ1-1, with a weak D call TRBD1 (5 bases). The length of the CDR3 is 15 residues. Between the trimmed V and J ends, which lost 1 base and 7 bases, there was a span of 16 bases. Germline V gene lookup returns CDR1 SGHTA and CDR2 FQGNSA. The CDR3 loop reads CASSLEEVSGGEAFF. The CDR3 coding sequence is TGTGCCAGCAGCTTAGAAGAGGTCTCCGGGGGTGAAGCTTTCTTT.

This clone turned up a few times. The chain is built from TRBV20-1 and TRBJ1-5; D gene unclear. V lost 2 bases and J lost 7, with 6 bases in between. Per the germline V gene, CDR1 is DFQATT and CDR2 is SNEGSKA (reference sequence). CDR3 length: 11 amino acids. CDR3 in amino acids: CSARYGQPQHF. The CDR3 DNA reads TGCAGTGCTAGATATGGGCAGCCCCAGCATTTT.

The V and J genes are TRBV4-3 and TRBJ2-2; tentatively, D is TRBD1 (6 bases). The CDR3 length is 15 residues. CDR1 is LGHNA, CDR2 YSLEER, per germline. Trimming cost V 0 bases and J 5 bases, with 10 bases left between them. CDR3 sequence reads: CASSQDRQGTGELFF. The CDR3 nucleotides read TGCGCCAGCAGCCAAGATCGGCAGGGGACCGGGGAGCTGTTTTTT.

This sequence joins TRBV6-6 and TRBJ2-7; D gene uncertain. CDR1 and CDR2 (germline): MNHNY, SVGAGI (reference sequence). The CDR3 covers 11 residues. With 8 bases removed from V and 0 bases from J, the gap between germline ends came to 5 bases. DNA of the CDR3: TGTGCCAGCTTTGGCTCCTACGAGCAGTACTTC. Its protein product is CASFGSYEQYF.

The CDR3 protein is CASSQESGTNTGELFF. CDR3 DNA sequence: TGCGCCAGCAGCCAAGAGTCCGGCACGAACACCGGGGAGCTGTTTTTT. The chain joins TRBV4-1 to TRBJ2-2; D is unresolved. In germline, CDR1 is MGHRA, CDR2 YSYEKL. V was cut by 0 bases and J by 0 bases, with 8 bases left in between. The CDR3 runs to 16 residues.

This clone qualifies as medium-sized. V gene TRBV11-2 combines with J gene TRBJ1-2; no clear D gene. Germline V gene data show CDR1 as SGHAT and CDR2 as FQNNGV. Trimming left V 8 bases short and J 0 bases short, with 10 bases between. This CDR3 is 13 amino acids long. CDR3 in amino acids: CASSKEANYGYTF. The CDR3 DNA follows: TGTGCCAGCTCTAAGGAAGCTAACTATGGCTACACCTTC.

This chain joins TRBV2 and TRBJ1-2; maybe TRBD1 (5 bases). The CDR3 sequence is 14 residues long. CDR1 is SNHLY, CDR2 FYNNEI, per germline. V lost 7 bases and J 4 bases, leaving 16 bases between the germline ends. CDR3 amino acids: CASTTGGGVYGYTF. The CDR3 region has the DNA TGTGCCAGCACTACGGGCGGGGGAGTCTATGGCTACACCTTC.

This clone occurred a few times. The rearrangement uses TRBV7-3 and TRBJ2-2; possible D gene TRBD1, 6 bases. V was cut by 5 bases and J by 1 base, with 11 bases left in between. CDR1 and CDR2 from the germline V gene are SGHTA and FQGTGA. The CDR3 consists of 15 residues. The CDR3 loop reads CASSDEGQNTGELFF. As DNA, the CDR3 is TGTGCCAGCAGCGACGAGGGACAGAACACCGGGGAGCTGTTTTTT.

The chain is built from TRBV19 and TRBJ1-1, with 8 bases lining up with TRBD1. The CDR3 contains 16 residues. Trimming removed 8 bases from V and 1 base from J; junction bases left unmatched: 12. CDR1 LNHDA and CDR2 SQIVND come from the germline V gene (reference sequence). Written as DNA, the CDR3 is TGTGCCAGTCGAACCCAACCGGGACAGGCGAACACTGAAGCTTTCTTT. This codes for CASRTQPGQANTEAFF.

J is TRBJ2-2 and V is TRBV6-5; the D gene is possibly TRBD1 (6 bases). Deletions cut 0 bases from V and 6 bases from J, with 14 bases between. CDR3 size: 16 residues. In germline, CDR1 is MNHEY, CDR2 SVGAGI. The CDR3 region is CASSYSPGTHSGELFF. The CDR3 nucleotides read TGTGCCAGCAGTTACTCACCCGGGACACACTCCGGGGAGCTGTTTTTT.

This CDR3 is CASSSRQGLGYGYTF. Written as DNA, the CDR3 is TGTGCCAGCAGCTCCAGACAGGGGTTAGGCTATGGCTACACCTTC. This chain connects TRBV9 to TRBJ1-2; 8 bases line up with TRBD1. The CDR3 spans 15 residues. The germline V gene has CDR1 SGDLS and CDR2 YYNGEE. The V segment lost 4 bases and the J segment 4 bases; nucleotides outside the gene matches: 9.

This chain links TRBV4-3 with TRBJ2-2; D might be TRBD1 (5 bases). V lost 4 bases, J lost 2 bases, and 14 bases lay in between. The germline CDR1 and CDR2 sequences are LGHNA and YSLEER. This CDR3 is built from 16 residues. CDR3 nucleotide sequence: TGCGCCAGCAGCCGGTTTGACAGAACAAACACCGGGGAGCTGTTTTTT. This codes for CASSRFDRTNTGELFF.

V usage is TRBV5-8 and J usage is TRBJ1-5, with 11 bases that match TRBD1. Per germline, CDR1 SGHTS and CDR2 YDEGEE. V was pared by 5 bases and J by 6 bases, with 7 bases of the junction left unmatched. This CDR3 comprises 15 residues. CDR3 in amino acids: CASSSGTGGVQPQHF. The CDR3 DNA sequence: TGTGCCAGCAGTTCCGGGACAGGGGGTGTTCAGCCCCAGCATTTT.

J is TRBJ2-7 and V is TRBV19; tentatively, D is TRBD1 (5 bases). The CDR3 contains 15 residues. Per germline, CDR1 LNHDA and CDR2 SQIVND (reference sequence). The V gene lost 3 bases and the J gene lost 1 base, with 13 bases spanning the gap. The CDR3 sequence: CASSIFPRGSYEQYF. The CDR3 region has the DNA TGTGCCAGTAGTATTTTCCCTAGGGGATCCTACGAGCAGTACTTC.